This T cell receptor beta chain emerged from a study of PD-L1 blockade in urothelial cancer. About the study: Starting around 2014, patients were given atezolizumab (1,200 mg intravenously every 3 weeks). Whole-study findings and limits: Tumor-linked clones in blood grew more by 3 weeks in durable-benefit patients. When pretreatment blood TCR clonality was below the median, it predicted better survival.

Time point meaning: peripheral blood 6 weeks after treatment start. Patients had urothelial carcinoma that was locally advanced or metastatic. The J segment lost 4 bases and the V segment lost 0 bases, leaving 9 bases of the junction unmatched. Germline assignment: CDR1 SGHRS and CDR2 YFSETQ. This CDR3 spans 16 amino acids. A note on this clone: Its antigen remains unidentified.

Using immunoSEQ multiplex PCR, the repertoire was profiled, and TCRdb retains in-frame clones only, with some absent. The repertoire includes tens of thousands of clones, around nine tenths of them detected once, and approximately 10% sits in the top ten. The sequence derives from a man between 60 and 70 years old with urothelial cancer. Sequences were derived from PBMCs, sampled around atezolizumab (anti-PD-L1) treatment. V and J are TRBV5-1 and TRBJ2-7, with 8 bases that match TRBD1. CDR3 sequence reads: CASSLGAGGQDYEQYF. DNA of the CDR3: TGCGCCAGCAGCTTGGGAGCCGGGGGACAGGATTACGAGCAGTACTTC.